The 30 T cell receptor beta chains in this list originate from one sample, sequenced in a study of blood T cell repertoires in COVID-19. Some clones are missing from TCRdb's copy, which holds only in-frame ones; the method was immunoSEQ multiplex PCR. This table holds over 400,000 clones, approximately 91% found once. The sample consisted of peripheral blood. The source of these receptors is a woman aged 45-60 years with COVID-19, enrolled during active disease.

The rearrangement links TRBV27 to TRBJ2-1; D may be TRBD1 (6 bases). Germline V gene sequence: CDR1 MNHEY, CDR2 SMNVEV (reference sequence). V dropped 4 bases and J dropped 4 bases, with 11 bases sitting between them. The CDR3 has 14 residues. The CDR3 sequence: CASSSGTTYNEQFF. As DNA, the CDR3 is TGTGCCAGCAGTTCCGGGACAACTTACAATGAGCAGTTCTTC.

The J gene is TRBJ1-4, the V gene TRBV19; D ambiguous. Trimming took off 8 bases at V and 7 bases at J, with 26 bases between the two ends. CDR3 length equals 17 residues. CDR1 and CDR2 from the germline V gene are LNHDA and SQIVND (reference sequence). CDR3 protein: CASGDPTDPTKGEKLFF. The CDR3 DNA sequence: TGTGCCAGTGGAGACCCGACGGATCCCACCAAAGGTGAAAAACTGTTTTTT.

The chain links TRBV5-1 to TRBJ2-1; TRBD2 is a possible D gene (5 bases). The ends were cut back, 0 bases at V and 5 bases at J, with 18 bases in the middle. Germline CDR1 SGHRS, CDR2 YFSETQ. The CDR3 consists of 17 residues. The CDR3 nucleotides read TGCGCCAGCAGCTTGGTGGCGGGCGGCGTGGTGGACAATGAGCAGTTCTTC. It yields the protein CASSLVAGGVVDNEQFF.

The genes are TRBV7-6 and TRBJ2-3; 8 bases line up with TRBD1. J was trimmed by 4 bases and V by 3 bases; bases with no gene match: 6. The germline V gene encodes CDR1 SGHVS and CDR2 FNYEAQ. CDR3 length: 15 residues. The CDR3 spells CASSLSTGGSDTQYF. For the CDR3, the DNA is TGTGCCAGCAGCTTGTCTACAGGGGGATCAGATACGCAGTATTTT.

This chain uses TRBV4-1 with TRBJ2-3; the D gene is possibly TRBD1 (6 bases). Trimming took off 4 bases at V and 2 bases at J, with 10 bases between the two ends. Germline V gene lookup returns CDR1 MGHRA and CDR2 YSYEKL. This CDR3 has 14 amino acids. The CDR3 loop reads CASSLGHHTDTQYF. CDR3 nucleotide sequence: TGCGCCAGCAGCCTGGGACATCACACAGATACGCAGTATTTT.

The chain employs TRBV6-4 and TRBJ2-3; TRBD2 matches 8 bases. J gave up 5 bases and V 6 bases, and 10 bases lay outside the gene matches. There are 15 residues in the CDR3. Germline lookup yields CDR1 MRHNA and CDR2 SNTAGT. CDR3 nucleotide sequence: TGTGCCAGCAGCCGGGGGGGCGGGGGAGTAGATACGCAGTATTTT. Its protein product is CASSRGGGGVDTQYF.

The chain's CDR3 is CASNLQGHPDGYTF. Here the CDR3 DNA reads TGTGCCAGCAACTTACAGGGTCACCCCGATGGCTACACCTTC. The chain uses TRBV6-5 and TRBJ1-2, with a tentative D call TRBD1 (6 bases). Germline loops: CDR1 MNHEY, CDR2 SVGAGI. The CDR3 is made up of 14 amino acids. The V and J ends lost 7 bases and 6 bases respectively, with 18 bases between them.

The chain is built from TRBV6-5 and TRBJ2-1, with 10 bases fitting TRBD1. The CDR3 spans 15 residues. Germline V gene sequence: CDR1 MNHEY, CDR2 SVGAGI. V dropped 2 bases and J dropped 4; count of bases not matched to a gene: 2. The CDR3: CASSYGTGVYNEQFF. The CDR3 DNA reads TGTGCCAGCAGTTACGGGACAGGGGTGTACAATGAGCAGTTCTTC.

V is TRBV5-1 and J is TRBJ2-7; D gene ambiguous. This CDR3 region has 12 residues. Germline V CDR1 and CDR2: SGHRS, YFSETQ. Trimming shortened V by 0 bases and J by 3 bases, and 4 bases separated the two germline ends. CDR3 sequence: CASSLAVYEQYF. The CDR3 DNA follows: TGCGCCAGCAGCTTGGCTGTCTACGAGCAGTACTTC.

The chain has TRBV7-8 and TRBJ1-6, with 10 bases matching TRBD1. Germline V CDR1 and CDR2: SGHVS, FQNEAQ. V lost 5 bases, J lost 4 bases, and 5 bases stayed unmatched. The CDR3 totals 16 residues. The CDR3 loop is CASSPGQGLYNSPLHF. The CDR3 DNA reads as TGTGCCAGCAGCCCGGGACAGGGGCTTTATAATTCACCCCTCCACTTT.

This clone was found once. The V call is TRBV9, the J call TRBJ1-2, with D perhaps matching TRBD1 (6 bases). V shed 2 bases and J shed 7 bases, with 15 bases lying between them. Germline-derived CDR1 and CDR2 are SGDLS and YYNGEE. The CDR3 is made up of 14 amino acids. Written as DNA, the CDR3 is TGTGCCAGCAGCGTGCAGGGGCGCGCGGGTGGCTACACCTTC. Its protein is CASSVQGRAGGYTF.

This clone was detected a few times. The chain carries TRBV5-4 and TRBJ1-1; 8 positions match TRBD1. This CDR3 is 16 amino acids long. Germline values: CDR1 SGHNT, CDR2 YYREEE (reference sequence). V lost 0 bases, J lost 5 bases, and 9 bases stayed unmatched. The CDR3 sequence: CASSLALAGGETEAFF. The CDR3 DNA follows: TGTGCCAGCAGCTTGGCCTTAGCAGGGGGCGAAACTGAAGCTTTCTTT.

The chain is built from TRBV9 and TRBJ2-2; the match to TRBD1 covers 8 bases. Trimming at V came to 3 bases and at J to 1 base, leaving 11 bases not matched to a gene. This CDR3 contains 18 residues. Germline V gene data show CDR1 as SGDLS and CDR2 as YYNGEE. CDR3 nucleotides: TGTGCCAGCAGCGACCCAACGCCGGGACAGGAGAACACCGGGGAGCTGTTTTTT. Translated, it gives CASSDPTPGQENTGELFF. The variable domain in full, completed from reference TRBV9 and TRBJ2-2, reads DSGVTQTPKHLITATGQRVTLRCSPRSGDLSVYWYQQSLDQGLQFLIQYYNGEERAKGNILERFSAQQFPDLHSELNLSSLELGDSALYFCASSDPTPGQENTGELFFGEGSRLTVL.

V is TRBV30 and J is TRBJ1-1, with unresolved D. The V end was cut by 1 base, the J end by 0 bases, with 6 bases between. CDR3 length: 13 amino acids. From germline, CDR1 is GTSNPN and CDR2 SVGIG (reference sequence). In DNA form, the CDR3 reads TGTGCCTGGAGTGAACAGTTGAACACTGAAGCTTTCTTT. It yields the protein CAWSEQLNTEAFF. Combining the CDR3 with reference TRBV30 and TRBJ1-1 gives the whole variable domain SQTIHQWPATLVQPVGSPLSLECTVEGTSNPNLYWYRQAAGRGLQLLFYSVGIGQISSEVPQNLSASRPQDRQFILSSKKLLLSDSGFYLCAWSEQLNTEAFFGQGTRLTVV.

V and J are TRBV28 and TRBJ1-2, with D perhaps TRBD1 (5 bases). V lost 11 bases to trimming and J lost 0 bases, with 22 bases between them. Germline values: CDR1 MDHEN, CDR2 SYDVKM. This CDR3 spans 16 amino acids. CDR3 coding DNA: TGTGCCTCCTCCTGGGGACTCAAGTCCTCTAACTATGGCTACACCTTC. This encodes CASSWGLKSSNYGYTF.

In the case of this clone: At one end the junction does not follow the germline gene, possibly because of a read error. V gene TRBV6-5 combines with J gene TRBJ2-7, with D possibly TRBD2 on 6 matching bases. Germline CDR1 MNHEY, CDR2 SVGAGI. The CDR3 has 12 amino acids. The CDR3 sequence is CASSARTGTPHF. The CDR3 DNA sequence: TGTGCCAGCTCGGCCCGCACCGGGACTCCACACTTC.

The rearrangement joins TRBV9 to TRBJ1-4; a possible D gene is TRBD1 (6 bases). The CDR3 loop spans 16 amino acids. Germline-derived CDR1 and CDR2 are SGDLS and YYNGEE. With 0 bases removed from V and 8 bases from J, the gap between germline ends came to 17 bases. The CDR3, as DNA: TGTGCCAGCAGCGTAGATCCAAAGGGGGAAGGGGAAAAACTGTTTTTT. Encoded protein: CASSVDPKGEGEKLFF.

As DNA, the CDR3 is TGTGCCAGCCAGAAGGGGTCGAACACTGAAGCTTTCTTT. Amino acids: CASQKGSNTEAFF. The V and J genes are TRBV6-5 and TRBJ1-1, with TRBD1 as a possible D gene (5 bases). The CDR3 consists of 13 residues. Trimming took off 8 bases at V and 1 base at J, with 11 bases between the two ends. Germline V lookup: CDR1 MNHEY, CDR2 SVGAGI.

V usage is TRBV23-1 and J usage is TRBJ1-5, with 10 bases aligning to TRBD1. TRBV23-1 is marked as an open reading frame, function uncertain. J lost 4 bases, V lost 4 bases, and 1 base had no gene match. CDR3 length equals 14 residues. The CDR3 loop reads CASSPDRGNQPQHF. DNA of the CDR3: TGCGCCAGCAGTCCGGACAGGGGGAATCAGCCCCAGCATTTT.

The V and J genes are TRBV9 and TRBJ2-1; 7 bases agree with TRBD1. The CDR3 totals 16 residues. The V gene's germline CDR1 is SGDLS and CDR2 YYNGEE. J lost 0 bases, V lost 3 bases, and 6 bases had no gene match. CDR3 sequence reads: CASSEGGGHSYNEQFF. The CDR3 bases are TGTGCCAGCAGCGAAGGGGGCGGCCACTCCTACAATGAGCAGTTCTTC. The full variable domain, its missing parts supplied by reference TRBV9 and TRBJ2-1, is DSGVTQTPKHLITATGQRVTLRCSPRSGDLSVYWYQQSLDQGLQFLIQYYNGEERAKGNILERFSAQQFPDLHSELNLSSLELGDSALYFCASSEGGGHSYNEQFFGPGTRLTVL.

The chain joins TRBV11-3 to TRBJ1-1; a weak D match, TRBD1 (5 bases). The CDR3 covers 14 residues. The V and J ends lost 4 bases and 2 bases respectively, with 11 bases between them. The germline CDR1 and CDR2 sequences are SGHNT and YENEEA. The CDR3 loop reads CASSSGTANTEAFF. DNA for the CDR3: TGTGCCAGCAGCTCCGGGACTGCTAACACTGAAGCTTTCTTT.

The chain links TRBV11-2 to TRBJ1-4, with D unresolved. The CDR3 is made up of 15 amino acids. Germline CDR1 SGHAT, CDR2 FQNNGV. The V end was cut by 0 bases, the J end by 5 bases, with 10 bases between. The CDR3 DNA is TGTGCCAGCAGCTTAGAGGAGGGATCCAATGAAAAACTGTTTTTT. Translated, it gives CASSLEEGSNEKLFF.

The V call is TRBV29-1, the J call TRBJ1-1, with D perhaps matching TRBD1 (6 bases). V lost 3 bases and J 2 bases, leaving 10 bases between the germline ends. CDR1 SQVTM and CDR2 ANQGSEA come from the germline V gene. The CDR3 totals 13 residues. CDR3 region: CSVERDTNTEAFF. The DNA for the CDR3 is TGCAGCGTTGAGAGGGACACTAACACTGAAGCTTTCTTT.

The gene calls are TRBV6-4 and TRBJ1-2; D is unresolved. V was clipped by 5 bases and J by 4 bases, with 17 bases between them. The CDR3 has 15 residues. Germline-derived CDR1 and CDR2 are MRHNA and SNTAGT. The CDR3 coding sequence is TGTGCCAGCAGTCCGAACGAGGCGGAAATCTATGGCTACACCTTC. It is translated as CASSPNEAEIYGYTF.

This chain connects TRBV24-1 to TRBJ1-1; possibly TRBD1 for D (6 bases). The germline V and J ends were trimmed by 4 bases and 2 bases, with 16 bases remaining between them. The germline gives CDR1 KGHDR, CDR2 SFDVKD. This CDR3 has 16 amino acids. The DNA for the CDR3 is TGTGCCACCAGTGACCGACCCGACAGGCTCAACACTGAAGCTTTCTTT. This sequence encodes CATSDRPDRLNTEAFF.

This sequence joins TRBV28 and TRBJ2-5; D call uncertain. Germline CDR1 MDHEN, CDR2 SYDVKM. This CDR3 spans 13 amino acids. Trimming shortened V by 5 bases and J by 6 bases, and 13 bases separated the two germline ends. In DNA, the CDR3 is TGTGCCAGCAGTGCCCCCTCTTCTAAGACCCAGTACTTC. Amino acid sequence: CASSAPSSKTQYF. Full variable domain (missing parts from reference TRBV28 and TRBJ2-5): DVKVTQSSRYLVKRTGEKVFLECVQDMDHENMFWYRQDPGLGLRLIYFSYDVKMKEKGDIPEGYSVSREKKERFSLILESASTNQTSMYLCASSAPSSKTQYFGPGTRLLVL.

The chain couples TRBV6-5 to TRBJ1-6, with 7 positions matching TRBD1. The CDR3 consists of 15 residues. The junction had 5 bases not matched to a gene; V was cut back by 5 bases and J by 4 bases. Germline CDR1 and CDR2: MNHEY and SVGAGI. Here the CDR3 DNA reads TGTGCCAGCAGTCCCGGGACAGTATATAATTCACCCCTCCACTTT. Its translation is CASSPGTVYNSPLHF.

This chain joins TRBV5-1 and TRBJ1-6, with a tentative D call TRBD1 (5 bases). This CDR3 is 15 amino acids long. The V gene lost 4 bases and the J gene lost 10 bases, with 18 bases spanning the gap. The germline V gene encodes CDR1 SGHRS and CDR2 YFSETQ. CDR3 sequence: CASSTSPGGSSPLHF. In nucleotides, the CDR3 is TGCGCCAGCAGCACTAGCCCGGGGGGTAGCTCACCCCTCCACTTT.

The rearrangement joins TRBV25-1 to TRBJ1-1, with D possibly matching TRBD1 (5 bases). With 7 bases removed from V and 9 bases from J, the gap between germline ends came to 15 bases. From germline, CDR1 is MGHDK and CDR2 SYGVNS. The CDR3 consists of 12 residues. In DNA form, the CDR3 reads TGTGCCAGCATCGAAGGGGCTGAAAAAGCTTTCTTT. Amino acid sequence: CASIEGAEKAFF.

For the CDR3, the DNA is TGTGCCAGCAGCTCGACTAGCGGGGGTATCACAGATACGCAGTATTTT. Translating it yields CASSSTSGGITDTQYF. This chain links TRBV11-2 with TRBJ2-3; 12 bases map to TRBD2. Germline CDR1 and CDR2: SGHAT and FQNNGV. The CDR3 consists of 16 residues. V lost 4 bases, J lost 2 bases, and 4 bases stayed unmatched.